The subject of this entry is one T cell receptor (beta chain). TCRdb keeps only in-frame clones here, not all; method: immunoSEQ multiplex PCR. Of under 450,000 clones listed, roughly four fifths are singletons. The CDR3 is 14 residues long. The V and J ends lost 3 bases and 6 bases respectively, with 14 bases between them. Germline CDR1 reads SNHLY; CDR2 reads FYNNEI. These data originate in a study of blood T cell repertoires in COVID-19. Background on the study: Specimens from acute and convalescent COVID-19 originated in the United States, Italy and Spain. T cells, B-cell-depleted T cells, or PBMCs supplied cDNA or gDNA.

The sample consisted of peripheral blood. The TCR was taken from a human donor with acute or convalescent COVID-19. The donor label of this sample is uncertain. The chain employs TRBV2 and TRBJ2-5; D perhaps matches TRBD1 (6 bases). In DNA form, the CDR3 reads TGTGCCAGCAGTGATCAGGGGCGCACGAAGACCCAGTACTTC. As protein: CASSDQGRTKTQYF.